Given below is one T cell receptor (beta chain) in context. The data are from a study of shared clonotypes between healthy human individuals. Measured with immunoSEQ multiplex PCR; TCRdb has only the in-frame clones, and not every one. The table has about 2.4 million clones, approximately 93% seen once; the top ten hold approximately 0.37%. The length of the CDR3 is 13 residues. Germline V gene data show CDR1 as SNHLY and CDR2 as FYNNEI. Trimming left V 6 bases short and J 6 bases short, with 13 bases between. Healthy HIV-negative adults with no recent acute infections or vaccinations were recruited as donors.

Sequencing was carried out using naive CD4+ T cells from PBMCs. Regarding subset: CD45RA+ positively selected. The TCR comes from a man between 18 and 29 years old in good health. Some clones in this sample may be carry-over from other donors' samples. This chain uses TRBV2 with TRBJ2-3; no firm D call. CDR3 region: CASSWSGRDTQYF. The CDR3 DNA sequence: TGTGCCAGCAGCTGGTCTGGGCGGGATACGCAGTATTTT.